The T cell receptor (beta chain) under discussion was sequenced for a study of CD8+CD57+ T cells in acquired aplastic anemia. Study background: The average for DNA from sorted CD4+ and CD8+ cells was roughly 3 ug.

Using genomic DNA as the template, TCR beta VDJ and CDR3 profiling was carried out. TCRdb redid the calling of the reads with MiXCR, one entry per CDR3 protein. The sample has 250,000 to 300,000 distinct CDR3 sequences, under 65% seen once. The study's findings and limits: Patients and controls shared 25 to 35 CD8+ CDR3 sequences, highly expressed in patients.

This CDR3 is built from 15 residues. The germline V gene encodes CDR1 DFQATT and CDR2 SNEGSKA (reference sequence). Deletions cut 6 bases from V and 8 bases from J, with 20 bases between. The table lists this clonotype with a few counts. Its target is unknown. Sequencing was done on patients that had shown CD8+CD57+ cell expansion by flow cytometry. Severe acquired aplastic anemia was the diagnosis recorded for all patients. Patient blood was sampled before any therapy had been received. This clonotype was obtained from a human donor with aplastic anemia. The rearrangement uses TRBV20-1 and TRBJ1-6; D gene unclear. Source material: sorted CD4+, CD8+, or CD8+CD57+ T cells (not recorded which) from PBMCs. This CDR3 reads CSAEHLGQEHSPLHF. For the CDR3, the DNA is TGCAGTGCGGAGCACCTCGGGCAGGAGCATTCACCCCTCCACTTT.